These 19 T cell receptor beta chains were sequenced from one sample in a study of blood T cell repertoires in COVID-19. Only in-frame clones appear in the TCRdb table, and some are missing; sequencing was by immunoSEQ multiplex PCR. This sample has tens of thousands of clones, with approximately 80% found just once. The sample consisted of peripheral blood. These receptors were obtained from a man aged 50-59 years with active or convalescent COVID-19.

CDR3 residues: CASSFGTSEFF. The CDR3 nucleotides read TGTGCCAGCAGTTTTGGGACTAGCGAGTTCTTC. The chain uses TRBV27 and TRBJ2-1; TRBD2 matches at 10 bases. Germline V gives CDR1 MNHEY, CDR2 SMNVEV (reference sequence). The CDR3 spans 11 residues. Trimming took 3 bases from V and 14 from J; bases not matched to a gene: 1.

The J gene is TRBJ1-6, the V gene TRBV6-1, with a possible D match to TRBD1 (5 bases). Per germline, CDR1 MNHNS and CDR2 SASEGT. The CDR3 is 14 amino acids. With 3 bases removed from V and 6 bases from J, the gap between germline ends came to 9 bases. The CDR3 sequence is CASSDYRPNSPLHF. CDR3 bases: TGTGCCAGCAGTGATTACAGGCCTAATTCACCCCTCCACTTT.

The chain joins TRBV10-3 to TRBJ1-5; 12 bases are shared with TRBD1. The CDR3 extends over 15 amino acids. CDR1 and CDR2 from the germline V gene are ENHRY and SYGVKD. Trimming cost V 3 bases and J 6 bases; bases outside gene matches: 3. CDR3 DNA: TGTGCCATCAGTGATGGGACAGGGGGCCTTCAGCCCCAGCATTTT. Encoded protein: CAISDGTGGLQPQHF.

This clone showed up just a few times. The gene calls are TRBV7-9 and TRBJ2-1; 10 nucleotides match TRBD2. V was pared by 2 bases and J by 9 bases, with 16 bases of the junction left unmatched. The CDR3 extends over 18 amino acids. The germline gives CDR1 SEHNR, CDR2 FQNEAQ (reference sequence). The CDR3 DNA sequence: TGTGCCAGCAGCTTACCCCGGACACTAGCGGGGTCCCGGGGTGAGCAGTTCTTC. Translated: CASSLPRTLAGSRGEQFF.

V usage is TRBV30 and J usage is TRBJ1-3; tentatively, D is TRBD1 (5 bases). Between the trimmed V and J ends, which lost 3 bases and 4 bases, there was a span of 7 bases. Germline CDR1 and CDR2: GTSNPN and SVGIG (reference sequence). The CDR3 spans 12 residues. CDR3 sequence (DNA): TGTGCCTGGAGAAGGGGAGGAAACACCATATATTTT. Translated, it gives CAWRRGGNTIYF.

The rearrangement uses TRBV3-1 (or the pseudogene TRBV3-2) and TRBJ1-2; D is undetermined. This CDR3 region has 16 residues. The germline CDR1 and CDR2 sequences are LGHDT and YNNKEL (reference sequence). V was clipped by 0 bases and J by 0 bases, with 11 bases between them. Here the CDR3 DNA reads TGTGCCAGCAGCCAAGATTTCGGAGGACCTAACTATGGCTACACCTTC. It codes for CASSQDFGGPNYGYTF.

The genes are TRBV6-5 and TRBJ1-5, with a weak D call TRBD1 (6 bases). There are 14 residues in the CDR3. In germline, CDR1 is MNHEY, CDR2 SVGAGI. Trimming removed 6 bases at V and 0 bases at J, with 9 bases between. The CDR3 region has the DNA TGTGCCAGCAGGAGGGACAATAGCAATCAGCCCCAGCATTTT. As protein: CASRRDNSNQPQHF.

This chain joins TRBV11-2 and TRBJ2-7, with TRBD1 matching 9 bases. The CDR3 loop spans 15 amino acids. Losses at the gene ends were 0 bases for V and 2 bases for J; bases not matched to a gene: 2. Germline V lookup: CDR1 SGHAT, CDR2 FQNNGV. In nucleotides, the CDR3 is TGTGCCAGCAGCTTAGATCGGGACAGGGCCTACGAGCAGTACTTC. Its protein is CASSLDRDRAYEQYF.

The chain joins TRBV7-7 to TRBJ2-2; TRBD1 matches at 10 bases. V was pared by 5 bases and J by 2 bases, with 5 bases of the junction left unmatched. This CDR3 has 16 amino acids. Germline CDR1 SSHAT, CDR2 FNYEAQ (reference sequence). The CDR3 DNA reads TGTGCCAGCAGCCCGACAGGGGGCATAAACACCGGGGAGCTGTTTTTT. Translated, it gives CASSPTGGINTGELFF.

The table lists this clone with a count of one. V usage is TRBV5-1 and J usage is TRBJ2-2, with TRBD1 matching over 9 bases. Trimming cost V 3 bases and J 7 bases; bases outside gene matches: 10. The CDR3 totals 16 residues. The V gene's germline CDR1 is SGHRS and CDR2 YFSETQ. DNA for the CDR3: TGCGCCAGCAGCTGGGGGGGACAGGGTCCACGCGGGGAGCTGTTTTTT. Its protein product is CASSWGGQGPRGELFF.

The chain links TRBV5-4 to TRBJ1-6; D remains unclear. CDR3 length: 16 residues. Trimming removed 4 bases at V and 0 bases at J, with 11 bases between. The germline CDR1 and CDR2 sequences are SGHNT and YYREEE (reference sequence). The CDR3 loop reads CASSRTTFSYNSPLHF. The DNA of the CDR3 is TGTGCCAGCAGCCGCACTACCTTCTCCTATAATTCACCCCTCCACTTT.

In this sample, this clone turned up once. This chain uses TRBV30 with TRBJ1-2; no definite D call. The CDR3 loop spans 11 amino acids. Between the trimmed V and J ends, which lost 8 bases and 3 bases, there was a span of 10 bases. CDR1 is GTSNPN, CDR2 SVGIG, per germline (reference sequence). The DNA of the CDR3 is TGTGCCGGACGGGGTTACTATGGCTACACCTTC. Protein product: CAGRGYYGYTF.

This rearrangement joins TRBV11-1 to TRBJ1-1; 7 positions match TRBD1. This CDR3 has 15 amino acids. Germline lookup yields CDR1 SGHAT and CDR2 FQDESV (reference sequence). The ends lost 5 bases at V and 6 bases at J; junction bases unmatched: 12. The chain's CDR3 is CASSPPRQGYAEAFF. The CDR3 DNA sequence: TGTGCCAGCAGCCCCCCACGACAGGGTTACGCTGAAGCTTTCTTT.

The chain couples TRBV15 to TRBJ1-5; 7 nucleotides match TRBD1. Germline loops: CDR1 LNHNV, CDR2 YYDKDF (reference sequence). With V trimmed by 4 bases and J by 8 bases, 11 bases remained unmatched. The CDR3 is 15 residues long. The CDR3 region has the DNA TGTGCCACCAGCAAGACGCCGACAGGGTACGAGCCCCAGCATTTT. Amino acid sequence: CATSKTPTGYEPQHF. Supplemented by reference TRBV15 and TRBJ1-5, the full variable domain reads DAMVIQNPRYQVTQFGKPVTLSCSQTLNHNVMYWYQQKSSQAPKLLFHYYDKDFNNEADTPDNFQSRRPNTSFCFLDIRSPGLGDTAMYLCATSKTPTGYEPQHFGDGTRLSIL.

CDR3 sequence (DNA): TGTGCCAGCAGTTTAGACAGGGTTTTTGGTGGGGCCAACGTCCTGACTTTC. As protein: CASSLDRVFGGANVLTF. V and J are TRBV27 and TRBJ2-6, with TRBD1 identical over 7 bases. After removal of 2 bases from V and 3 bases from J, the junction contained 7 bases not matched to a gene. The CDR3 spans 17 residues. Germline CDR1 reads MNHEY; CDR2 reads SMNVEV (reference sequence).

The chain combines TRBV10-1 with TRBJ1-2, with D tentatively TRBD1 (5 bases). This CDR3 has 15 amino acids. CDR1 is WNHNN, CDR2 SYGVQD, per germline (reference sequence). Trimming removed 1 base from V and 4 bases from J, with 13 bases in between. CDR3 loop: CASSEFVGPGYGYTF. DNA for the CDR3: TGCGCCAGCAGTGAGTTTGTGGGGCCAGGCTATGGCTACACCTTC.

Written as DNA, the CDR3 is TGTGCCAGTACCGAAACCCGGGCTAGCGGGTATAATGAGCAGTTCTTC. Translating it yields CASTETRASGYNEQFF. The rearrangement links TRBV19 to TRBJ2-1, with 8 bases matching TRBD2. Germline V lookup: CDR1 LNHDA, CDR2 SQIVND (reference sequence). The CDR3 spans 16 residues. V dropped 7 bases and J dropped 7; count of bases not matched to a gene: 15.

This rearrangement joins TRBV25-1 to TRBJ1-1; 7 bases align to TRBD1. Per germline, CDR1 MGHDK and CDR2 SYGVNS. The CDR3 sequence is 16 residues long. V gave up 6 bases and J gave up 0 bases; unmatched junction bases: 10. The CDR3 DNA is TGTGCCAGCAGCTCCCCTCGGGACAGTATGAACACTGAAGCTTTCTTT. The encoded protein is CASSSPRDSMNTEAFF. The entire variable domain, with the rest obtained from reference TRBV25-1 and TRBJ1-1, is as follows: EADIYQTPRYLVIGTGKKITLECSQTMGHDKMYWYQQDPGMELHLIHYSYGVNSTEKGDLSSESTVSRIRTEHFPLTLESARPSHTSQYLCASSSPRDSMNTEAFFGQGTRLTVV.

This rearrangement joins TRBV6-6 to TRBJ2-5; 8 bases are shared with TRBD2. V shed 5 bases, J shed 4 bases, and the junction held 3 bases outside the gene matches. The CDR3 has 13 amino acids. Germline V CDR1 and CDR2: MNHNY, SVGAGI (reference sequence). The CDR3 DNA reads as TGTGCCAGCAGTGTAGCGGGGCGAGAGACCCAGTACTTC. Residues: CASSVAGRETQYF.